This T cell receptor beta chain was found in a study of blood T cell repertoires in COVID-19. Looking at the study overall: Collection of acute and convalescent COVID-19 samples took place in the United States, Italy and Spain.

Germline V gene sequence: CDR1 ENHRY, CDR2 SYGVKD. The V end lost 3 bases, the J end lost 0 bases, and 11 bases lay between the germline ends. The CDR3 runs 16 residues. TCRdb's table, derived via immunoSEQ multiplex PCR, lists solely in-frame clones and lacks some. The table includes around 88,000 clones, roughly 80% detected once. The rearrangement links TRBV10-3 to TRBJ1-4, with D perhaps TRBD1 (6 bases). The sample was peripheral blood. The sequence was obtained from a woman of 80 years or more with acute or convalescent COVID-19. The CDR3 here is CAISEGQSATNEKLFF. The DNA for the CDR3 is TGTGCCATCAGTGAAGGACAGTCTGCAACTAATGAAAAACTGTTTTTT.